The entry below describes one TCR beta chain. Produced via immunoSEQ multiplex PCR; TCRdb's table is partial and in-frame only. The data contain fewer than 350,000 clones, approximately 81% of them singletons. The data were obtained in a study of blood T cell repertoires in COVID-19. Sequences were obtained from peripheral blood. The sequence was collected from a woman aged 60 to 75 with active or convalescent COVID-19.

The CDR3 loop is CASSQPGLYEQYF. DNA of the CDR3: TGTGCCAGCAGCCAACCCGGACTATACGAGCAGTACTTC. The chain combines TRBV14 with TRBJ2-7; D possibly corresponds to TRBD2 (6 bases). The CDR3 extends over 13 amino acids. Trimming pared 2 bases from V and 4 bases from J, leaving 9 bases between. The germline CDR1 and CDR2 sequences are SGHDN and FVKESK.